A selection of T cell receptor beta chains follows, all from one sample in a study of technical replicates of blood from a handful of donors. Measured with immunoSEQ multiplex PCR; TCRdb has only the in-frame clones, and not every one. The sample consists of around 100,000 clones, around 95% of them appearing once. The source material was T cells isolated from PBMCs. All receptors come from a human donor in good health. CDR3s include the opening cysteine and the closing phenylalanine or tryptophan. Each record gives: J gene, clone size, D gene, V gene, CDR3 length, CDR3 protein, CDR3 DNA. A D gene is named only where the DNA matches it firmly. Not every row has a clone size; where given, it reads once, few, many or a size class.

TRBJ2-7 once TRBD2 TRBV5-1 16 CASSLALAGGTSEQYF TGCGCCAGCAGCTTGGCCTTAGCGGGAGGAACTAGCGAGCAGTACTTC
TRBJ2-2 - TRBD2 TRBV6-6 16 CASSYGTSGHTGELFF TGTGCCAGCAGTTACGGGACTAGCGGTCACACCGGGGAGCTGTTTTTT
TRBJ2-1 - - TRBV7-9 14 CASSRDGSRNEQFF TGTGCCAGCAGCCGGGATGGAAGTAGGAATGAGCAGTTCTTC
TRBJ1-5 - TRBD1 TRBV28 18 CASSSLMGQFFDNQPQHF TGTGCCAGCAGTTCCTTGATGGGACAGTTTTTTGACAATCAGCCCCAGCATTTT
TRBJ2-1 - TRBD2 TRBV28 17 CASSFGSGTIVFNEQFF TGTGCCAGCAGTTTCGGATCCGGGACTATTGTATTCAATGAGCAGTTCTTC
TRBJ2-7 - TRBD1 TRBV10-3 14 CAISEAGGTYEQYF TGTGCCATCAGTGAGGCAGGGGGTACCTACGAGCAGTACTTC
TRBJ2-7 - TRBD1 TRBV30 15 CAWSVGQATSYEQYF TGTGCCTGGAGTGTAGGACAGGCCACCTCCTACGAGCAGTACTTC
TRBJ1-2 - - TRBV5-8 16 CASSLEIGALYDGYTF TGTGCCAGCAGCTTGGAAATCGGAGCCCTGTATGATGGCTACACCTTC
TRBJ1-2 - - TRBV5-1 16 CASSLGAGARNYGYTF TGCGCCAGCAGCTTGGGTGCGGGGGCGAGGAACTATGGCTACACCTTC
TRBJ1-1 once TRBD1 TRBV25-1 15 CASSRDRVEFTEAFF TGTGCCAGCAGTAGGGACAGGGTGGAGTTTACTGAAGCTTTCTTT
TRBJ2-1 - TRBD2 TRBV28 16 CASTLASGSSYNEQFF TGTGCCAGCACCCTAGCTAGCGGCAGCAGTTACAATGAGCAGTTCTTC
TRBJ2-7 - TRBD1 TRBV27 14 CASSLGTGAYEQYF TGTGCCAGCAGTCTGGGGACAGGGGCCTACGAGCAGTACTTC
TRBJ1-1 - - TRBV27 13 CASSKRVTYEAFF TGTGCCAGTTCTAAGAGAGTTACCTATGAAGCTTTCTTT
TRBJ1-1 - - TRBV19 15 CASSMGGFGGTEAFF TGTGCCAGTAGTATGGGGGGATTCGGGGGCACTGAAGCTTTCTTT
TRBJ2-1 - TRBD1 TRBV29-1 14 CSVWDRGARNEQFF TGCAGCGTTTGGGACAGGGGTGCCCGCAATGAGCAGTTCTTC
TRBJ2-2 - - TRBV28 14 CASSLSQWSGELFF TGTGCCAGCAGTTTGAGTCAGTGGAGCGGGGAGCTGTTTTTT
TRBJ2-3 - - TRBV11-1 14 CASSRLEGINTQYF TGTGCCAGCAGTCGACTAGAAGGTATAAATACGCAGTATTTT
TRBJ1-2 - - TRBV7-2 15 CASSVSRRGGIGYTF TGTGCCAGCAGCGTTAGTAGGCGGGGGGGGATTGGCTACACCTTC
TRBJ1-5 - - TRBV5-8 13 CASSFSGDQPQHF TGTGCCAGCAGCTTCTCGGGAGATCAGCCCCAGCATTTT
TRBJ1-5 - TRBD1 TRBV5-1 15 CASRPTGGPGQPQHF TGCGCCAGCAGGCCGACAGGGGGCCCAGGGCAGCCCCAGCATTTT
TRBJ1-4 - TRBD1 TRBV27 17 CASSTGQGPGVNEKLFF TGTGCCAGCAGTACTGGACAGGGGCCCGGGGTTAATGAAAAACTGTTTTTT
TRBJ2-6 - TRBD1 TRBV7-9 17 CASSLGQGISGANVLTF TGTGCCAGCAGTTTAGGACAGGGGATTTCTGGGGCCAACGTCCTGACTTTC
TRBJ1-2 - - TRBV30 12 CAWSVTRDGYTF TGTGCCTGGAGTGTAACCCGGGATGGCTACACCTTC
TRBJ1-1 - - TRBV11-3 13 CASSLYVNTEAFF TGTGCCAGCAGTTTGTATGTGAACACTGAAGCTTTCTTT
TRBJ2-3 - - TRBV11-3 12 CASSRVFYTQYF TGTGCCAGCAGCCGGGTATTCTATACGCAGTATTTT
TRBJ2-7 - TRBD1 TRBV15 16 CATSPPERGPLHEQYF TGTGCCACCAGCCCTCCAGAGAGGGGGCCCCTCCACGAGCAGTACTTC
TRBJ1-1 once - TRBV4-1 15 CASSQGTGQNTEAFF TGCGCCAGCAGCCAAGGAACAGGGCAGAACACTGAAGCTTTCTTT
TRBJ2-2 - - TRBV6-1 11 CASSDTGELFF TGTGCCAGTTCTGACACCGGGGAGCTGTTTTTT